This passage covers 14 T cell receptor beta chains from one sample sequenced in a study of T cell repertoires in cytomegalovirus infection. TCRdb ran MiXCR on the reads and lists one entry per CDR3 protein. This sample has about 260,000 distinct CDR3 sequences, with approximately 15% found just once. The source material was PBMCs. These receptors were taken from a human donor in good health (CMV status not recorded). Some clones in this sample may be carry-over from other donors' samples.

At least ten counts were recorded for this clonotype. The chain carries TRBV6-5 and TRBJ1-2, with no clear D. The CDR3 sequence is 13 residues long. The germline V and J ends were trimmed by 3 bases and 2 bases, with 7 bases remaining between them. Per the germline V gene, CDR1 is MNHEY and CDR2 is SVGAGI. The DNA of the CDR3 is TGTGCCAGCAGTTATAGGGAGAACTATGGCTACACCTTC. This sequence encodes CASSYRENYGYTF.

In its sample, this clonotype was seen many times. This chain joins TRBV7-2 and TRBJ2-1; D possibly corresponds to TRBD1 (5 bases). V was trimmed by 6 bases and J by 4 bases, leaving 22 bases between them. This CDR3 is built from 17 residues. Germline V gene sequence: CDR1 SGHTA, CDR2 FQGNSA. Here the CDR3 DNA reads TGTGCCAGCAGAAGAAAGGGGCAAACTATGGCATACAATGAGCAGTTCTTC. It codes for CASRRKGQTMAYNEQFF.

In this sample, this clonotype turned up a few times. V and J are TRBV2 and TRBJ1-6; 9 bases are a match to TRBD1. This CDR3 has 14 residues. Germline-derived CDR1 and CDR2 are SNHLY and FYNNEI. V was clipped by 5 bases and J by 10 bases; unmatched bases: 6. The CDR3 protein is CASSPGQGGSPLHF. CDR3 nucleotides: TGTGCCAGCAGTCCGGGACAGGGAGGATCACCCCTCCACTTT.

The chain is built from TRBV11-3 and TRBJ1-1, with unresolved D. V was clipped by 2 bases and J by 4 bases, with 8 bases between them. This CDR3 region has 13 residues. Germline V CDR1 and CDR2: SGHNT, YENEEA. Written as DNA, the CDR3 is TGTGCCAGCAGCTTAACGGCCGCCACTGAAGCTTTCTTT. Amino acids: CASSLTAATEAFF.

This clonotype was picked up many times. J is TRBJ2-7 and V is TRBV11-2; D unresolved. The CDR3 consists of 13 residues. CDR1 SGHAT and CDR2 FQNNGV come from the germline V gene. V shed 2 bases and J shed 5 bases, with 10 bases lying between them. CDR3 bases: TGTGCCAGCAGCTTACAGTGGGTGGACGAGCAGTACTTC. It codes for CASSLQWVDEQYF.

This clonotype was seen at least ten times. The rearrangement uses TRBV6-1 and TRBJ2-1; 11 nucleotides line up with TRBD1. CDR3 length: 17 amino acids. Germline-derived CDR1 and CDR2 are MNHNS and SASEGT. The V segment lost 3 bases and the J segment 5 bases; nucleotides outside the gene matches: 9. The CDR3 reads CASSDPTGTGGNNEQFF. For the CDR3, the DNA is TGTGCCAGCAGTGACCCGACCGGGACAGGGGGGAACAATGAGCAGTTCTTC.

This clonotype was counted at least ten times. The chain is built from TRBV6-1 and TRBJ2-3; 9 positions match TRBD2. The junction had 3 bases not matched to a gene; V was cut back by 6 bases and J by 2 bases. Germline CDR1 MNHNS, CDR2 SASEGT. CDR3 length: 14 residues. In DNA, the CDR3 is TGTGCCAGCAGCGCGGGGGGGGTCACAGATACGCAGTATTTT. It yields the protein CASSAGGVTDTQYF.

In its sample, this clonotype was seen many times. The chain combines TRBV28 with TRBJ1-1; 8 bases fit TRBD1. The V gene end was trimmed by 4 bases and the J gene end by 1 base; junction bases not matched to a gene: 8. CDR1 is MDHEN and CDR2 is SYDVKM in the germline V gene. The CDR3 sequence is 16 residues long. CDR3 sequence: CASSSPRQGTNTEAFF. In DNA, the CDR3 is TGTGCCAGCAGTTCCCCAAGACAGGGGACGAACACTGAAGCTTTCTTT.

This clonotype has at least ten counts. V is TRBV27 and J is TRBJ2-3, with a tentative D call TRBD2 (6 bases). The CDR3 loop spans 15 amino acids. Looked up from germline, CDR1 is MNHEY and CDR2 is SMNVEV (reference sequence). Trimming left V 8 bases short and J 0 bases short, with 15 bases between. As DNA, the CDR3 is TGTGCCAGCTCCCGGGACGGGACTAGCACAGATACGCAGTATTTT. It specifies CASSRDGTSTDTQYF.

This clonotype was seen ten or more times. DNA of the CDR3: TGTGCCAGCAGCTACCGGGGAGACACTGAAGCTTTCTTT. Its protein product is CASSYRGDTEAFF. This rearrangement joins TRBV7-3 to TRBJ1-1; no definite D call. CDR3 length: 13 residues. Trimming removed 4 bases from V and 3 bases from J, with 9 bases in between. The V gene's germline CDR1 is SGHTA and CDR2 FQGTGA. Full variable domain (rest looked up from reference TRBV7-3 and TRBJ1-1): GAGVSQTPSNKVTEKGKYVELRCDPISGHTALYWYRQSLGQGPEFLIYFQGTGAADDSGLPNDRFFAVRPEGSVSTLKIQRTERGDSAVYLCASSYRGDTEAFFGQGTRLTVV.

This clonotype was observed at least ten times. The chain has TRBV7-3 and TRBJ2-3; a possible D gene is TRBD2 (6 bases). V was trimmed by 2 bases and J by 3 bases, leaving 18 bases between them. This CDR3 has 17 residues. The V gene's germline CDR1 is SGHTA and CDR2 FQGTGA. The CDR3 here is CASSLSAPGLKTDTQYF. For the CDR3, the DNA is TGTGCCAGCAGCTTATCGGCCCCCGGACTAAAAACAGATACGCAGTATTTT.

This clonotype was counted at least ten times. The DNA of the CDR3 is TGTGCCAGCAGACCCACTAGCGGGAGAAAAGATACGCAGTATTTT. This gives the protein CASRPTSGRKDTQYF. The rearrangement links TRBV28 to TRBJ2-3, with TRBD2 identical over 11 bases. V shed 6 bases, J shed 5 bases, and the junction held 7 bases outside the gene matches. The CDR3 has 15 amino acids. The germline V gene encodes CDR1 MDHEN and CDR2 SYDVKM.

The chain is built from TRBV28 and TRBJ2-3; D perhaps matches TRBD1 (7 bases). V was shortened by 6 bases and J by 6 bases, with 19 bases between the two germline ends. The CDR3 length is 15 residues. The germline CDR1 and CDR2 sequences are MDHEN and SYDVKM. The DNA of the CDR3 is TGTGCCAGCAGGTCTGGACAGGTCGGGAGCGATACGCAGTATTTT. Translated, it gives CASRSGQVGSDTQYF.

The chain employs TRBV29-1 and TRBJ2-1; 7 nucleotides agree with TRBD2. The CDR3 is 16 residues long. V was clipped by 0 bases and J by 0 bases; unmatched bases: 5. Germline values: CDR1 SQVTM, CDR2 ANQGSEA. The CDR3 spells CSVEDQRGISYNEQFF. CDR3 nucleotide sequence: TGCAGCGTTGAAGACCAGCGGGGCATCTCCTACAATGAGCAGTTCTTC.